This T cell receptor (beta chain) was sequenced during a study of shared clonotypes between healthy human individuals. Study-wide background: CD4 naive and memory got three plates each, CD8 naive two, CD8 memory one. Points from the study as a whole: Against clonotypes common to all four donors, non-shared ones had lower generation probabilities. Naive subsets tended to show greater estimated richness than memory subsets.

Germline-derived CDR1 and CDR2 are MGHRA and YSYEKL. Between the trimmed V and J ends, which lost 4 bases and 0 bases, there was a span of 10 bases. CDR3 length equals 15 residues. The naive CD8 population came from CD45RO-negative cells selected for CCR7, without terminally differentiated effector memory CD45RA+ cells. Several immunoSEQ plates held equal portions of the genomic DNA taken from each subset. TCRdb's copy holds only in-frame clones and misses some; the assay was immunoSEQ multiplex PCR. Of about 2 million clones in the sample, about 95% are singletons; the top ten hold about 1.1%. The sample holds one count of this clone. Its target is not known.

The J gene is TRBJ1-5, the V gene TRBV4-1; D remains ambiguous. The sample comprised naive CD8+ T cells sorted from blood. The receptor was isolated from a man younger than 35 in good health. The CDR3 nucleotides read TGCGCCAGCAGCCGTGGGTCCGATAGCAATCAGCCCCAGCATTTT. As protein: CASSRGSDSNQPQHF.